This T cell receptor (beta chain) was found in a study of human T cells and chemical hapten exposure. Study as a whole: The patient population, which was mostly female, had alopecia areata, totalis or universalis. Small differences in pooled library volume mainly drove the variation in TCR yields per sample.

The table lists this clonotype with a few counts. The time point here: patch test 1, 2 weeks after DPC sensitization. Treatment here: therapeutic diphenylcyclopropenone sensitization with weekly scalp DPC. Total RNA was isolated from unfractionated whole blood. The CDR3 loop spans 15 amino acids. Germline V lookup: CDR1 LNHDA, CDR2 SQIVND (reference sequence). Trimming took 7 bases from V and 4 from J; bases not matched to a gene: 8. As the library was built, unique molecular identifiers were attached to individual cDNA molecules. One entry per CDR3 protein, called by TCRdb with MiXCR from the RACE reads. The sample has about 100,000 distinct CDR3 sequences, more than 9% seen once.

This chain connects TRBV19 to TRBJ2-3; 10 bases are shared with TRBD2. The receptor was derived from a man aged 40-49 years with alopecia areata. Some clones in this sample may be carry-over from other donors' samples. This material consisted of whole blood, taken in connection with sensitization to the hapten diphenylcyclopropenone (DPC). The CDR3 sequence: CASTRTSGNADTQYF. The DNA of the CDR3 is TGTGCCAGTACCCGTACTAGCGGGAACGCAGATACGCAGTATTTT.